The present T cell receptor (beta chain) was sequenced within a study of blood T cells in healthy people across ages. General study findings and limits: Roughly linearly, TCR beta diversity per million T cells fell as age increased.

The germline V gene has CDR1 SGHDT and CDR2 YYEEEE. The CDR3 is 13 amino acids. The second PCR ran roughly 7 to 12 cycles with a sample-barcoded 5' primer and J-beta primers. Via MiXCR, TCRdb re-called the 5' RACE reads, giving one row per CDR3 protein. The sample contains hundreds of thousands of distinct CDR3 sequences, roughly 52% of which appear only once. Comments on this clonotype: Its antigen remains unknown.

This TCR came from a man younger than 40 in good health. Sequencing input: blood. The V call is TRBV5-6, the J call TRBJ2-5; no clear D. The closer fit of TRBJ2-7 to the DNA end suggests the J call may be wrong. Here the CDR3 reads CASSVAQSYEQYF. Written as DNA, the CDR3 is TGTGCCAGCAGCGTGGCACAGAGCTACGAGCAGTACTTC.